This T cell receptor beta chain was sequenced in a study of blood T cell repertoires in COVID-19. Study information: From the United States, Italy and Spain came samples of acute and convalescent COVID-19.

Participant ages covered about 18 to 100 years across 24 US areas. Germline CDR1 is KGHSH and CDR2 is LQKENI. V shed 6 bases and J 5 bases; nucleotides not matched to a gene: 7. This CDR3 has 14 residues. Measured with immunoSEQ multiplex PCR; TCRdb has only the in-frame clones, and not every one. The sample has approximately 320,000 clones; 90% are singletons. This clone was seen a single time. The sequencing sample was made of PBMCs or T cells enriched from blood (not recorded which). This receptor was identified in a man in his sixties who had recovered from COVID-19. The V gene is TRBV18, the J gene TRBJ2-7, with 10 bases lining up with TRBD1. CDR3 sequence: CASSAGTGVDEQYF. In nucleotides, the CDR3 is TGTGCCAGCTCCGCCGGGACAGGGGTTGACGAGCAGTACTTC. The whole variable domain, filled in from reference TRBV18 and TRBJ2-7, reads NAGVMQNPRHLVRRRGQEARLRCSPMKGHSHVYWYRQLPEEGLKFMVYLQKENIIDESGMPKERFSAEFPKEGPSILRIQQVVRGDSAAYFCASSAGTGVDEQYFGPGTRLTVT.